The table lists the clone carrying this T cell receptor (beta chain) with a few counts. What it binds is unknown. This sample was taken from a study of CD8 T cells in ankylosing spondylitis. Regarding the study as a whole: Several highly homologous variants formed a TCR beta motif that appeared characteristic of ankylosing spondylitis blood.

Trimming left V 2 bases short and J 4 bases short, with 9 bases between. The CDR3 spans 14 residues. MiXCR was run by TCRdb on the 5' RACE reads, yielding one entry per CDR3 protein. This table has some 450,000 distinct CDR3 sequences, roughly 15% appearing once. V and J are TRBV12-3 or TRBV12-4 and TRBJ1-3, with TRBD1 as a possible D gene (6 bases). The receptor comes from a male donor with ankylosing spondylitis. The material sequenced was blood, either unsorted or a sorted T cell fraction (not recorded which). The CDR3 is CASSLRGGGNTIYF. The CDR3, as DNA: TGTGCCAGCAGTTTACGAGGGGGAGGAAACACCATATATTTT.